These T cell receptor beta chains were read from a single sample in a study of control samples from healthy donors and cancer patients. Profiling relied on immunoSEQ multiplex PCR, and the TCRdb table lists in-frame clones only, not all of them. Altogether 150,000 or so clones are present, 70% to 90% being singletons, with the ten largest covering approximately 1.8%. The sample taken for sequencing was blood. The source of these receptors is a man aged 18 to 29 in good health. CDR3s include the opening cysteine and the closing phenylalanine or tryptophan. Fields, in order: J gene, D gene, V gene, clone size, CDR3 protein, CDR3 DNA. A D gene is named only where the DNA matches it firmly. Clone size is stated in some rows and not others, as once, few, many or a class when expanded.

TRBJ2-1	-	TRBV21-1	-	CASPSPGTAGVDEQFF	TGTGCCAGTCCGAGTCCCGGGACAGCAGGGGTTGATGAGCAGTTCTTC
TRBJ1-6	-	TRBV5-6	-	CASSLAADSYNSPLHF	TGTGCCAGCAGCTTGGCGGCGGACTCCTATAATTCACCCCTCCACTTT
TRBJ2-7	-	TRBV10-3	-	CAISEGQSSYEQYF	TGTGCCATCAGTGAGGGACAGAGCTCCTACGAGCAGTACTTC
TRBJ1-5	TRBD1	TRBV28	few	CASGVQGTNQPQHF	TGTGCCAGCGGTGTACAGGGGACCAATCAGCCCCAGCATTTT
TRBJ1-1	-	TRBV29-1	-	CSGRTGNTEAFF	TGCAGCGGCCGGACGGGGAACACTGAAGCTTTCTTT
TRBJ1-2	TRBD1	TRBV5-4	-	CASSLSAGGSYGYTF	TGTGCCAGCAGCTTGTCCGCAGGGGGTTCCTATGGCTACACCTTC
TRBJ2-2	-	TRBV9	-	CASSVATRTTGELFF	TGTGCCAGCAGCGTAGCTACTAGGACCACCGGGGAGCTGTTTTTT
TRBJ1-1	-	TRBV14	-	CASSSALERTEAFF	TGTGCCAGCAGCTCGGCCCTAGAGAGGACTGAAGCTTTCTTT
TRBJ2-5	-	TRBV7-2	-	CASSLGVQETQYF	TGTGCCAGCAGCTTAGGGGTCCAAGAGACCCAGTACTTC
TRBJ1-6	-	TRBV7-3	-	CASSHPNSPLHF	TGTGCCAGCAGCCATCCTAATTCACCCCTCCACTTT
TRBJ1-2	-	TRBV6-2/TRBV6-3	once	CASSPGTTGHYGYTF	TGTGCCAGCAGCCCCGGGACGACGGGCCACTATGGCTACACCTTC
TRBJ2-1	-	TRBV7-9	-	CASSSLKSGEHIGYNEQFF	TGTGCCAGCAGCTCTCTAAAGTCAGGGGAGCACATCGGGTACAATGAGCAGTTCTTC
TRBJ2-1	TRBD2	TRBV4-2	once	CASSLLRTSGGPDEQFF	TGTGCCAGCAGCCTCTTACGGACTAGCGGGGGTCCGGATGAGCAGTTCTTC
TRBJ2-1	-	TRBV2	-	CASSPLPGPYNEQFF	TGTGCCAGCAGCCCCCTGCCAGGTCCCTACAATGAGCAGTTCTTC
TRBJ2-7	-	TRBV4-3	-	CASSKTDSREQYF	TGCGCCAGCAGCAAAACCGACAGTCGTGAGCAGTACTTC
TRBJ2-4	-	TRBV7-8	-	CASSLLARTEAKNIQYF	TGTGCCAGCAGCTTATTGGCTCGGACGGAAGCCAAAAACATTCAGTACTTC
TRBJ2-7	-	TRBV10-3	-	CAISAQGTYEQYF	TGTGCCATCAGCGCACAGGGAACCTACGAGCAGTACTTC
TRBJ1-1	-	TRBV5-6	-	CASSWNRNTEAFF	TGTGCCAGCAGCTGGAACCGAAACACTGAAGCTTTCTTT
TRBJ1-5	-	TRBV28	once	CASYSSSGLLTAQHF	TGTGCCAGCTACAGTTCGAGTGGACTCCTCACGGCCCAGCATTTT
TRBJ2-1	-	TRBV19	-	CASSKAGAGSSYNEQFF	TGTGCCAGTAGTAAGGCGGGGGCCGGGAGCTCCTACAATGAGCAGTTCTTC
TRBJ1-1	-	TRBV19	-	CASKIWGTEAFF	TGTGCCAGTAAGATTTGGGGCACTGAAGCTTTCTTT
TRBJ2-1	-	TRBV18	once	CASSPTLAGANVYNEQFF	TGTGCCAGCTCACCGACATTGGCAGGGGCTAACGTATACAATGAGCAGTTCTTC
TRBJ2-2	-	TRBV3-1/TRBV3-2	-	CASSHPEGWPGELFF	TGTGCCAGCAGCCACCCCGAAGGGTGGCCCGGGGAGCTGTTTTTT
TRBJ2-7	TRBD2	TRBV25-1	-	CASRPGTSGDEQYF	TGTGCCAGCAGACCCGGGACTAGCGGGGACGAGCAGTACTTC
TRBJ2-5	-	TRBV12-3/TRBV12-4	-	CATLRVETQYF	TGTGCCACCCTCAGGGTAGAGACCCAGTACTTC
TRBJ2-5	-	TRBV4-3	-	CASSQDLYPGTSKETQYF	TGCGCCAGCAGCCAAGACCTATACCCCGGGACATCGAAAGAGACCCAGTACTTC
TRBJ2-1	-	TRBV4-2	-	CASSRSGLLFNEQFF	TGTGCCAGCAGCCGTAGCGGCCTCCTGTTCAATGAGCAGTTCTTC
TRBJ2-5	TRBD2	TRBV7-8	-	CASSLATSGGAKTQYF	TGTGCCAGCAGCTTAGCGACTAGCGGGGGGGCAAAGACCCAGTACTTC
TRBJ1-2	-	TRBV5-6	-	CASSLSLGGYTF	TGTGCCAGCAGTTTATCCTTGGGTGGCTACACCTTC
TRBJ2-5	TRBD1	TRBV15	-	CATSRDRVETQYF	TGTGCCACTTCCCGGGACAGGGTAGAGACCCAGTACTTC
TRBJ2-3	TRBD1	TRBV6-5	-	CASSDRGVGTDTQYF	TGTGCCAGCTCCGACAGGGGGGTAGGCACAGATACGCAGTATTTT
TRBJ1-5	-	TRBV28	-	CASSWTPIPNQPQHF	TGTGCCAGCAGTTGGACGCCAATCCCGAATCAGCCCCAGCATTTT
TRBJ1-2	TRBD1	TRBV24-1	-	CATSEIDRDRGYTF	TGTGCCACCAGTGAGATCGACAGGGATAGGGGCTACACCTTC
TRBJ1-1	TRBD1	TRBV6-5	-	CASSYSPGQVRAFF	TGTGCCAGCAGTTACTCGCCGGGACAGGTTAGAGCTTTCTTT
TRBJ1-5	-	TRBV19	once	CASSMNRDNQPQHF	TGTGCCAGTAGTATGAACAGAGACAATCAGCCCCAGCATTTT
TRBJ1-2	TRBD1	TRBV7-2	-	CASSTRDRGPRGYGYTF	TGTGCCAGCAGCACCCGGGACAGGGGGCCTCGGGGCTATGGCTACACCTTC
TRBJ2-7	-	TRBV2	-	CASLRTGSSYEQYF	TGTGCCAGCCTTCGGACTGGAAGCTCCTACGAGCAGTACTTC
TRBJ2-7	TRBD1	TRBV6-2/TRBV6-3	-	CASSFSGQGSPEQYF	TGTGCCAGCAGTTTCTCCGGACAGGGGTCGCCAGAGCAGTACTTC
TRBJ2-3	TRBD2	TRBV4-2	-	CASSQDPKRGGLSTDTQYF	TGTGCCAGCAGCCAAGATCCCAAGCGGGGGGGCCTATCCACAGATACGCAGTATTTT
TRBJ1-1	TRBD1	TRBV10-3	-	CAIKGDRGNTEAFF	TGTGCCATCAAAGGCGACAGGGGAAACACTGAAGCTTTCTTT
TRBJ2-7	TRBD2	TRBV29-1	-	CSVDSSGGADEQYF	TGCAGCGTTGATTCCAGCGGGGGGGCCGACGAGCAGTACTTC
TRBJ1-2	TRBD1	TRBV7-2	-	CASSSQKNRDRVHGYTF	TGTGCCAGCAGCTCCCAAAAAAACCGGGACAGGGTGCATGGCTACACCTTC